What follows describes a single T cell receptor (beta chain). What it binds is not known. V lost 6 bases, J lost 0 bases, and 10 bases lay in between. This CDR3 comprises 14 residues. The germline V gene has CDR1 MNHNS and CDR2 SASEGT. The data were taken from a study of OX40 agonist ivuxolimab in advanced cancers. TCRdb's table, derived via immunoSEQ multiplex PCR, lists solely in-frame clones and lacks some. The sample consists of 65,000 to 80,000 clones, over 75% of them appearing once. General study findings and limits: Still undetermined is the antigen specificity of the expanded peripheral T cells.

The genes are TRBV6-1 and TRBJ2-3; the D call may be TRBD1 or TRBD2 (6 bases each). Specimen: CD4+ or CD8+ T cells sorted from blood, collected in a trial of the OX40 agonist ivuxolimab. This clonotype originated in an adult with an advanced solid tumor such as melanoma, head and neck, liver or kidney cancer. The CDR3 DNA sequence: TGTGCCAGCAGCCGGGGGCCGAGCACAGATACGCAGTATTTT. Amino acids: CASSRGPSTDTQYF.